This T cell receptor beta chain comes out of a study of cytomegalovirus exposure and HLA in healthy donors. 13 Jbeta primers and 60 Vbeta primers were used for the PCR. Assay used: immunoSEQ multiplex PCR; TCRdb lists only in-frame clones, some missing. The profile covers around 100,000 clones, with about 67% appearing a single time and more than 15% taken by the ten largest. The origin of this receptor is a woman aged 18-29 years in good health and CMV-seropositive. Material: PBMCs.

The CDR3 DNA reads as TGTGCCAGCAGCTTTCTCTCCGGACCTTCGGGGGAGACCCAGTACTTC. Protein sequence: CASSFLSGPSGETQYF. The rearrangement uses TRBV7-9 and TRBJ2-5; a weak D match, TRBD2 (5 bases). The CDR3 length is 16 residues. Trimming removed 3 bases from V and 5 bases from J, with 19 bases in between. Germline CDR1 reads SEHNR; CDR2 reads FQNEAQ (reference sequence).